One TCR beta chain is described in this entry. Its antigen is not known. The entry originates in a study of cytomegalovirus exposure and HLA in healthy donors. Study results and caveats: Across donors, sequencing depth was assumed by presence/absence analyses to be roughly uniform.

Each donor's status was that of a healthy bone marrow donor. The V and J ends lost 2 bases and 1 base respectively, with 5 bases between them. The germline V gene encodes CDR1 SGHAT and CDR2 FQNNGV. This CDR3 has 13 residues. Primers included in the PCR were 60 Vbeta and 13 Jbeta primers. Methods used by the authors: The count from a later analysis was about 80 million unique TCR beta chains, some 11 million of them shared. Libraries were prepared by immunoSEQ multiplex PCR; TCRdb keeps only in-frame clonotypes and omits some of them. The V and J calls and clone size were taken over from that table, and D and trimming were inferred from the DNA. The data contain about 100,000 clones, around 85% of them singletons.

Sequenced material: PBMCs. V gene TRBV11-2 combines with J gene TRBJ1-1; D gene ambiguous. The TCR comes from a man between 40 and 49 years old in good health and CMV-seropositive. CDR3 region: CASSLSSNTEAFF. The CDR3 bases are TGTGCCAGCAGCTTAAGCTCGAACACTGAAGCTTTCTTT.